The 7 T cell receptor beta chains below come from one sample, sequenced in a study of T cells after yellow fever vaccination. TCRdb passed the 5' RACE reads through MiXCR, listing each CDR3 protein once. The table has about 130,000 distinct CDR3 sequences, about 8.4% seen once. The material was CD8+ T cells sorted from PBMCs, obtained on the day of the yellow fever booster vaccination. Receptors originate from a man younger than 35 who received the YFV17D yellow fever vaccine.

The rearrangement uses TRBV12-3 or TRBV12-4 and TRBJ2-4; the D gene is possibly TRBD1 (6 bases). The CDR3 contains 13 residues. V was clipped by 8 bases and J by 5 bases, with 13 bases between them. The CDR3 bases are TGTGCCAGCGTGTTCTCAGGGGAAAACATTCAGTACTTC. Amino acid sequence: CASVFSGENIQYF.

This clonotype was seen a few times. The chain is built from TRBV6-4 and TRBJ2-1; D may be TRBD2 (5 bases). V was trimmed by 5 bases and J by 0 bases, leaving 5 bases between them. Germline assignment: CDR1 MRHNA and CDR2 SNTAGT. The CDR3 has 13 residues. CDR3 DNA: TGTGCCAGCAGTAGCGGCTCCTACAATGAGCAGTTCTTC. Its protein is CASSSGSYNEQFF.

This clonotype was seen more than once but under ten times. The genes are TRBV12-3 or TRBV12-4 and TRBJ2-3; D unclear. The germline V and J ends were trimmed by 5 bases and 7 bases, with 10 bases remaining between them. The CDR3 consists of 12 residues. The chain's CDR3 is CASSPDTYTQYF. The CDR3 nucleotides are TGTGCCAGCAGTCCCGACACTTATACGCAGTATTTT.

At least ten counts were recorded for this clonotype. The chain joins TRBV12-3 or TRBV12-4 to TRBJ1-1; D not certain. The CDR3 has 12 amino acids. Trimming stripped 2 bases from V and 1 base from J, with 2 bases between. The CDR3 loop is CASSLSNTEAFF. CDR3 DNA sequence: TGTGCCAGCAGTTTATCGAACACTGAAGCTTTCTTT.

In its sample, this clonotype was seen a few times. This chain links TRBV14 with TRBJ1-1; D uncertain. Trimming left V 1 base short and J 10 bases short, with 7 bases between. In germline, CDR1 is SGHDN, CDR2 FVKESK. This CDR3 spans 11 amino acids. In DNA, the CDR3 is TGTGCCAGCAGCCAAGGGGCCGGAGCTTTCTTT. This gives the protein CASSQGAGAFF.

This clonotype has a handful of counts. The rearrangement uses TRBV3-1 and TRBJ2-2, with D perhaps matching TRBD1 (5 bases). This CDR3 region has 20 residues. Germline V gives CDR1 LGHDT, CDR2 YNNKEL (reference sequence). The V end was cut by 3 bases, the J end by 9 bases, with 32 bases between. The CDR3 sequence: CASSQEGDRQGRFLNRELFF. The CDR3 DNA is TGTGCCAGCAGCCAGGAAGGCGATCGGCAGGGTCGGTTTCTTAATCGGGAGCTGTTTTTT.

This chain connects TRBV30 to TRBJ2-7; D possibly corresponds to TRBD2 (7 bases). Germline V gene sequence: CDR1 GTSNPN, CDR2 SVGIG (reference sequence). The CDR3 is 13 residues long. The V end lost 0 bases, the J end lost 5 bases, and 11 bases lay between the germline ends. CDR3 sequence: CAWSVSGGDEQYF. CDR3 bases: TGTGCCTGGAGTGTGTCGGGGGGCGACGAGCAGTACTTC. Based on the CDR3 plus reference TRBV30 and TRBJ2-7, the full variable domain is SQTIHQWPATLVQPVGSPLSLECTVEGTSNPNLYWYRQAAGRGLQLLFYSVGIGQISSEVPQNLSASRPQDRQFILSSKKLLLSDSGFYLCAWSVSGGDEQYFGPGTRLTVT.